What follows is one TCR beta chain and its context. Antigen: not known. A read error is likely here: a far larger clone is one base away. Other DNA sequences from this sample encode an identical CDR3 as well. The data are from a study of shared clonotypes between healthy human individuals. Study details: The cohort comprised two women and a few men. Their ages spanned 18 to 49 years. Whole-study results and caveats: Measured sharing among donors was expected to vary with sequencing depth.

Ten immunoSEQ deep assay plates held the unsorted PBMC DNA. Method: immunoSEQ multiplex PCR; TCRdb's copy keeps in-frame clones and lacks some. The repertoire has more than 400,000 clones, over 70% of them found once; the top ten carry roughly 13%. The germline CDR1 and CDR2 sequences are SGHNT and YYREEE (reference sequence). The CDR3 is 16 amino acids. This chain joins TRBV5-4 and TRBJ2-2; 10 bases fit TRBD1. The sample taken for sequencing was PBMCs. This clonotype was sampled from a woman aged 35 to 49 in good health. Some clones in this sample may be carry-over from other donors' samples. CDR3 loop: CASSPADRGYTGELFF. The CDR3 coding sequence is TGTGCAAGCAGTCCAGCGGACAGGGGGTACACCGGGGAGCTGTTTTTT.